This T cell receptor beta chain was documented in a study of blood T cell repertoires in COVID-19. Overall study context: Samples of COVID-19 (acute and convalescent) were obtained from the United States, Italy and Spain. In each case, the material was cDNA or gDNA derived from T cells, B-cell-depleted T cells, or PBMCs.

Using immunoSEQ multiplex PCR, the repertoire was profiled, and TCRdb retains in-frame clones only, with some absent. The repertoire consists of 100,000 to 150,000 clones, with 70% to 80% occurring once and the leading ten covering around 25%. Trimming stripped 1 base from V and 7 bases from J, with 19 bases between. Germline CDR1 reads SGHTA; CDR2 reads FQGNSA. This CDR3 comprises 16 residues. The chain has TRBV7-2 and TRBJ2-5; D perhaps matches TRBD1 (6 bases). The clonotype was recovered from a human donor in a cohort sampled during active COVID-19. Sequenced sample: peripheral blood. The DNA of the CDR3 is TGTGCCAGCAGCTTAGGGGGGACACGGACGGGTGGGACCCAGTACTTC. This translates into CASSLGGTRTGGTQYF.